The clone carrying this TCR beta chain was seen a few times. In the study's own analysis: Reference gene primers were amplified, and this amplification served to estimate nucleated cell counts. Sequencing used immunoSEQ multiplex PCR; TCRdb keeps in-frame clones, though not all of them. V and J calls and clone size are given by that table; D and trimming were obtained from the DNA. The table shows 90,000 to 130,000 clones, with over 75% occurring only once. This sample is drawn from a study of blood T cell repertoires in COVID-19. Study overall: Acute and convalescent COVID-19 specimens originated in the United States, Italy and Spain. PBMCs, B-cell-depleted T cells, or T cells provided the cDNA or gDNA that made up the material.

This CDR3 has 14 residues. Looked up from germline, CDR1 is SGHDT and CDR2 is YYEEEE. The ends lost 4 bases at V and 10 bases at J; junction bases unmatched: 5. The clonotype comes from a human donor in a cohort sampled during active COVID-19. The genes are TRBV5-6 and TRBJ1-6, with 10 bases aligning to TRBD1. Sequencing was done on a sample of peripheral blood. For the CDR3, the DNA is TGTGCCAGCAGCCTGGGACAGGGGACGTCACCCCTCCACTTT. It translates to CASSLGQGTSPLHF.